One and the same sample provided the 17 T cell receptor beta chains below, sequenced in a study of Ad26.COV2.S vaccination and SARS-CoV-2 variants. The treatment denotes: around 19 received Ad26.COV2.S at low or high dose, single or two shots; 5 received placebo; per-sample allocation not given. Day 63 after the first vaccine or placebo injection was the time point for sampling. TCRdb's copy holds only in-frame clones and misses some; the assay was immunoSEQ multiplex PCR. The sample lists 500,000 or so clones, roughly 87% occurring once. The sample here was peripheral blood, taken in a trial of Ad26.COV2.S vaccine versus placebo. These receptor sequences come from a person between 18 and 65 years old who received the Ad26.COV2.S COVID-19 vaccine or a placebo.

CDR3 sequence reads: CASSFSSKSTDTQYF. The CDR3 DNA sequence: TGTGCCAGCAGCTTTAGTAGCAAGAGCACAGATACGCAGTATTTT. The gene calls are TRBV7-6 and TRBJ2-3; D is undetermined. V lost 3 bases and J lost 0, with 10 bases in between. CDR3 size: 15 residues. Germline V gives CDR1 SGHVS, CDR2 FNYEAQ. Full variable domain (missing parts from reference TRBV7-6 and TRBJ2-3): GAGVSQSPRYKVTKRGQDVALRCDPISGHVSLYWYRQALGQGPEFLTYFNYEAQQDKSGLPNDRFSAERPEGSISTLTIQRTEQRDSAMYRCASSFSSKSTDTQYFGPGTRLTVL.

The chain is built from TRBV5-1 and TRBJ1-1; maybe TRBD1 (6 bases). The V gene's germline CDR1 is SGHRS and CDR2 YFSETQ. This CDR3 has 16 residues. Between the trimmed V and J ends, which lost 5 bases and 0 bases, there was a span of 17 bases. CDR3 protein: CASSSGTLTMNTEAFF. In nucleotides, the CDR3 is TGCGCCAGCAGTTCCGGGACACTAACGATGAACACTGAAGCTTTCTTT.

This clone turned up a few times. V usage is TRBV5-4 and J usage is TRBJ1-3; perhaps TRBD1 as D (5 bases). This CDR3 is 16 amino acids long. Trimming cost V 5 bases and J 2 bases, with 17 bases left between them. CDR1 is SGHNT, CDR2 YYREEE, per germline (reference sequence). CDR3 sequence: CASSVGGGVPGNTIYF. CDR3 DNA sequence: TGTGCCAGCAGTGTTGGGGGAGGTGTCCCTGGAAACACCATATATTTT.

V is TRBV27 and J is TRBJ2-7; weak D call: TRBD2 (5 bases). Trimming took off 6 bases at V and 2 bases at J, with 17 bases between the two ends. From germline, CDR1 is MNHEY and CDR2 SMNVEV (reference sequence). This CDR3 has 15 amino acids. In DNA, the CDR3 is TGTGCCAGCAGCGACTACTGGGGTGGGACCTACGAGCAGTACTTC. It encodes CASSDYWGGTYEQYF.

The chain employs TRBV30 and TRBJ2-1; weak D call: TRBD2 (5 bases). V was pared by 1 base and J by 8 bases, with 15 bases between. Germline values: CDR1 GTSNPN, CDR2 SVGIG (reference sequence). This CDR3 has 14 residues. CDR3 in DNA: TGTGCCTGGAGTGACGGAGGCCGGAGTGATGAGCAGTTCTTC. Its translation: CAWSDGGRSDEQFF.

This clone was observed once. The genes are TRBV6-6 and TRBJ2-3; TRBD2 is a possible D gene (5 bases). Looked up from germline, CDR1 is MNHNY and CDR2 is SVGAGI (reference sequence). The CDR3 totals 15 residues. With 7 bases removed from V and 0 bases from J, the gap between germline ends came to 14 bases. The CDR3 DNA is TGTGCCAGCACCCGCGTGGGGAGTAGCACAGATACGCAGTATTTT. Amino acid sequence: CASTRVGSSTDTQYF.

The V gene is TRBV18, the J gene TRBJ2-1; D not certain. CDR1 and CDR2 (germline): KGHSH, LQKENI. The CDR3 loop spans 12 amino acids. Between the trimmed V and J ends, which lost 4 bases and 5 bases, there was a span of 6 bases. The CDR3 DNA is TGTGCCAGCTCACGTCTTCACAATGAGCAGTTCTTC. It codes for CASSRLHNEQFF.

The chain joins TRBV6-2 or TRBV6-3 to TRBJ1-6; D possibly corresponds to TRBD1 (5 bases). In germline, CDR1 is MNHEY, CDR2 SVGEGT. The V gene lost 6 bases and the J gene lost 7 bases, with 16 bases spanning the gap. The CDR3 extends over 15 amino acids. The CDR3: CASSPNKGSNSPLHF. CDR3 sequence (DNA): TGTGCCAGCAGCCCGAACAAGGGGAGCAATTCACCCCTCCACTTT.

V and J are TRBV7-2 and TRBJ2-1, with D hard to call. V lost 2 bases to trimming and J lost 0 bases, with 11 bases between them. Germline CDR1 is SGHTA and CDR2 is FQGNSA. The CDR3 is 16 residues long. In nucleotides, the CDR3 is TGTGCCAGCAGCTTAAACCCCTCCAGCTCCTACAATGAGCAGTTCTTC. Protein: CASSLNPSSSYNEQFF.

The CDR3 here is CASSQEVWTGPTYGYTF. CDR3 sequence (DNA): TGTGCCAGCAGCCAAGAAGTTTGGACAGGGCCAACCTATGGCTACACCTTC. V and J are TRBV4-2 and TRBJ1-2; TRBD1 matches at 8 bases. V shed 0 bases and J 4 bases; nucleotides not matched to a gene: 10. CDR3 length: 17 amino acids. Germline CDR1 and CDR2: LGHNA and YNFKEQ.

The chain has TRBV24-1 and TRBJ2-1; 14 bases are a match to TRBD2. V gave up 0 bases and J gave up 0 bases; unmatched junction bases: 3. This CDR3 comprises 19 residues. The germline V gene has CDR1 KGHDR and CDR2 SFDVKD. The CDR3 sequence is CATSDLQGTSGSSYNEQFF. DNA of the CDR3: TGTGCCACCAGTGATTTGCAGGGGACTAGCGGGAGCTCCTACAATGAGCAGTTCTTC.

V gene TRBV15 combines with J gene TRBJ2-1, with a possible D match to TRBD2 (5 bases). The CDR3 has 16 amino acids. The germline V and J ends were trimmed by 1 base and 6 bases, with 16 bases remaining between them. CDR1 LNHNV and CDR2 YYDKDF come from the germline V gene (reference sequence). The CDR3 nucleotides read TGTGCCACCAGCAGAGTAGGCGGGCGCCGGGGCAATGAGCAGTTCTTC. Its protein is CATSRVGGRRGNEQFF.

This clone was observed a single time. The chain carries TRBV5-1 and TRBJ2-1; the match to TRBD2 covers 10 bases. CDR1 and CDR2 (germline): SGHRS, YFSETQ. Unmatched junction bases numbered 3, after V lost 3 bases and J lost 6 bases. This CDR3 has 14 residues. The CDR3 here is CASSSWTSGNEQFF. The CDR3 DNA reads TGCGCCAGCAGCTCCTGGACTAGCGGCAATGAGCAGTTCTTC.

This chain links TRBV20-1 with TRBJ2-3, with D tentatively TRBD1 (5 bases). The V end lost 3 bases, the J end lost 12 bases, and 13 bases lay between the germline ends. The CDR3 length is 11 residues. The V gene's germline CDR1 is DFQATT and CDR2 SNEGSKA (reference sequence). The CDR3 DNA sequence: TGCAGTGCTAGGGTTGGGCAGGGCCAGTATTTT. Residues: CSARVGQGQYF.

The rearrangement uses TRBV6-1 and TRBJ1-2; no firm D call. Trimming cost V 2 bases and J 7 bases, with 11 bases left between them. Germline assignment: CDR1 MNHNS and CDR2 SASEGT. The CDR3 consists of 13 residues. The CDR3 DNA is TGTGCCAGCAGTGAAAATCCGGTCGGTGGCTACACCTTC. It yields the protein CASSENPVGGYTF.

J is TRBJ2-7 and V is TRBV23-1; either TRBD1 or TRBD2 may supply D (6 bases each). TRBV23-1 is filed as an ORF, its function uncertain. Deletions cut 4 bases from V and 3 bases from J, with 13 bases between. The CDR3 has 14 amino acids. CDR3 in DNA: TGCGCCAGCAGTCCCCGGGGGCCGTACTACGAGCAGTACTTC. This gives the protein CASSPRGPYYEQYF.

The chain combines TRBV3-1 (or the pseudogene TRBV3-2) with TRBJ2-2, with D maybe TRBD1 (5 bases). Germline CDR1 is LGHDT and CDR2 is YNNKEL (reference sequence). With 2 bases removed from V and 8 bases from J, the gap between germline ends came to 6 bases. The CDR3 consists of 12 residues. This CDR3 reads CASSQPGGELFF. The CDR3 DNA reads as TGTGCCAGCAGCCAACCAGGGGGGGAGCTGTTTTTT.